This entry lists 2 T cell receptor beta chains sequenced from one sample in a study of T cell responses to AZD1222 COVID-19 vaccine (dated by TCRdb to the early 2020s). Libraries came from the immunoSEQ multiplex PCR assay. As stored in TCRdb, this immuneACCESS dataset retains in-frame rearrangements with V and J assigned. A fraction of the clones does not appear; measured against another copy, unresolved V genes explain less than half of the discrepancy, and the remainder lacks a known reason. The sample table contains 100,000 to 140,000 clones; only one count was recorded for 80% to 95% of them. The ten largest clones capture about 9.1% of the sample. This sample's time point label indicates: about 28 days (+/-7) after the second vaccine dose. The starting material was peripheral blood, obtained 28 days after the second AZD1222 dose. These receptors were obtained from an adult who received the AZD1222 COVID-19 vaccine.

The CDR3 is CASSQAGKAFF. The CDR3 DNA reads as TGCGCCAGCAGCCAAGCAGGGAAAGCTTTCTTT. This chain uses TRBV4-1 with TRBJ1-1; possible D gene TRBD1, 5 bases. The germline V gene encodes CDR1 MGHRA and CDR2 YSYEKL. The CDR3 has 11 amino acids. V lost 1 base, J lost 9 bases, and 6 bases lay in between.

V usage is TRBV5-1 and J usage is TRBJ1-1; TRBD1 agrees at 9 bases. CDR1 and CDR2 from the germline V gene are SGHRS and YFSETQ. Trimming at V came to 4 bases and at J to 6 bases, leaving 10 bases not matched to a gene. The CDR3 loop spans 15 amino acids. CDR3 DNA sequence: TGCGCCAGCAGCGCACCGGGGACAGGGTGGGCTGAAGCTTTCTTT. Translated: CASSAPGTGWAEAFF.